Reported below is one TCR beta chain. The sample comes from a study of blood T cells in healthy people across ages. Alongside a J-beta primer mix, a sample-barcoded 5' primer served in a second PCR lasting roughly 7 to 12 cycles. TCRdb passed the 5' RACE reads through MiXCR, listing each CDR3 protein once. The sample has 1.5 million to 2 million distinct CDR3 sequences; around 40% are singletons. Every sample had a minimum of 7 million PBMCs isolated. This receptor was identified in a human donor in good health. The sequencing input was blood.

CDR3 bases: TGTGCCAGCAGCCAGTTAAAAACCGGGACAGGGGGTCAGCCCCAGCATTTT. Protein: CASSQLKTGTGGQPQHF. The chain links TRBV4-2 to TRBJ1-5, with TRBD1 identical over 11 bases. Germline-derived CDR1 and CDR2 are LGHNA and YNFKEQ. V dropped 3 bases and J dropped 6; count of bases not matched to a gene: 10. This CDR3 has 17 residues.